This is a list of T cell receptor beta chains from one sample in a study of blood T cell repertoires in COVID-19. The assay was immunoSEQ multiplex PCR, and TCRdb's table has in-frame clones only and misses some. The sample includes 250,000 to 350,000 clones, 86% of them seen just once. The specimen sequenced was peripheral blood. Receptor source: a woman aged 45-59 years with acute or convalescent COVID-19. CDR3s include the opening cysteine and the closing phenylalanine or tryptophan. The D gene is left open where the match is weak. Rows give clone size only sometimes, using once, few, many, or a class for an expanded clone.

d_gene	v_gene	j_gene	abundance	CDR3nt	CDR3aa
-	TRBV6-5	TRBJ2-7	-	TGTGCCAGCAGTTACCCACAGGGGGGGGCGTCCTACGAGCAGTACTTC	CASSYPQGGASYEQYF
-	TRBV9	TRBJ2-7	-	TGTGCCAGCAGCGTAGCGGCGGGGCCCTACGAGCAGTACTTC	CASSVAAGPYEQYF
TRBD1	TRBV28	TRBJ1-5	-	TGTGCCAGCAGTTCGTACAGGGGTTATAGCAATCAGCCCCAGCATTTT	CASSSYRGYSNQPQHF
TRBD1	TRBV5-8	TRBJ2-1	-	TGTGCCAGCAGCCCAGGGGGCCTAGGACGGGAGCAGTTCTTC	CASSPGGLGREQFF
TRBD2	TRBV10-3	TRBJ2-3	-	TGTGCCATCAGGGGACTAGCGGGAGGGGATACGCAGTATTTT	CAIRGLAGGDTQYF
-	TRBV12-3/TRBV12-4	TRBJ1-5	-	TGTGCCAGCAGTTTCAGGGAAGGTCAGCCCCAGCATTTT	CASSFREGQPQHF
TRBD1	TRBV18	TRBJ2-5	-	TGTGCCAGCTCACCACCTTACGTGTCGGGACAGGGGGCCAGGGAGACCCAGTACTTC	CASSPPYVSGQGARETQYF
-	TRBV7-3	TRBJ2-1	-	TGTGCCAGCAGCCCCCTACTGGCGGGGGCGCGCGGAAATGAGCAGTTCTTC	CASSPLLAGARGNEQFF
-	TRBV7-3	TRBJ2-5	-	TGTGCCAGCAGCTTAAATGGGGGCACAGAGACCCAGTACTTC	CASSLNGGTETQYF
TRBD1	TRBV29-1	TRBJ2-4	-	TGCAGCGTTGATCCCGGACAGGGGCGAGCCAAAAACATTCAGTACTTC	CSVDPGQGRAKNIQYF
-	TRBV9	TRBJ1-1	-	TGTGCCAGCAGCGTAGGGCCCAACACTGAAGCTTTCTTT	CASSVGPNTEAFF
TRBD1	TRBV6-5	TRBJ1-1	-	TGTGCCAGCAGAGCACCGGTCGGGACAGGGGACGCTTTCTTT	CASRAPVGTGDAFF
-	TRBV1	TRBJ1-1	few	TGCACCAGCAGTCCGACAGGGAACACTGAAGCTTTCTTT	CTSSPTGNTEAFF
-	TRBV24-1	TRBJ2-3	-	TGTGCCACCAGCTCAGGACAGCTTAGGGCAGATACGCAGTATTTT	CATSSGQLRADTQYF
-	TRBV7-2	TRBJ1-1	-	TGTGCCAGCAGCTTAGCCGAGTTATCGGTTGGCACTGAAGCTTTCTTT	CASSLAELSVGTEAFF
TRBD1	TRBV5-6	TRBJ1-1	-	TGTGCCAGCAGCGTGAGACAGGGAGGCGCGAACACTGAAGCTTTCTTT	CASSVRQGGANTEAFF
TRBD1	TRBV18	TRBJ2-5	-	TGTGCCAGCTCACCACAGGCTGGACAGGGGCCGTTAGAGACCCAGTACTTC	CASSPQAGQGPLETQYF
-	TRBV28	TRBJ1-6	-	TGTGCCAGCAGTTTTCCACTAAATTCACCCCTCCACTTT	CASSFPLNSPLHF
-	TRBV25-1	TRBJ1-1	-	TGTGCCAGCAGTGATTTGGGGGGAATCACTGAAGCTTTCTTT	CASSDLGGITEAFF
TRBD1	TRBV24-1	TRBJ1-2	once	TGTGCCACCAGTGATCCGGGACAGGGCCTCTATGGCTACACCTTC	CATSDPGQGLYGYTF
TRBD2	TRBV11-2	TRBJ2-7	-	TGTGCCAGCAGCCAAAGGAGCCGGCTAGCGGGACTCTCCTACGAGCAGTACTTC	CASSQRSRLAGLSYEQYF
-	TRBV28	TRBJ2-1	-	TGTGCCAGCACCTTCGTGGGAGGCCGCTACAATGAGCAGTTCTTC	CASTFVGGRYNEQFF
TRBD2	TRBV5-1	TRBJ2-7	-	TGCGCCAGCAGCTTGGCCGGAGCGGGAGCGGCCGACAACGAGCAGTACTTC	CASSLAGAGAADNEQYF
-	TRBV9	TRBJ1-3	-	TGTGCCAGCAGCCCAGAACTCCGGGACAAGGCTGGAAACACCATATATTTT	CASSPELRDKAGNTIYF
TRBD1	TRBV6-5	TRBJ1-2	once	TGTGCCAGCAGTTACTCGATTGTCCCAGGGGGCGATGGCTACACCTTC	CASSYSIVPGGDGYTF
TRBD1	TRBV18	TRBJ2-1	-	TGTGCCAGCTCAACCACTCCGGGACAGGGACACAATGAGCAGTTCTTC	CASSTTPGQGHNEQFF
-	TRBV6-2/TRBV6-3	TRBJ2-7	-	TGTGCCAGCAGTGACGGCCGGGATAAGCCTCTTATCAAGCAGTACTTC	CASSDGRDKPLIKQYF
-	TRBV27	TRBJ2-1	-	TGTGCCAGCCGGAGGGGGGGGAACAATGAGCAGTTCTTC	CASRRGGNNEQFF
-	TRBV6-5	TRBJ1-3	-	TGTGCCAGCAGCCGGGGAAGAAACGGAAACACCATATATTTT	CASSRGRNGNTIYF
TRBD1	TRBV27	TRBJ2-3	few	TGTGCCAGCAGTCGACAGGGGCCAGATACGCAGTATTTT	CASSRQGPDTQYF
TRBD1	TRBV28	TRBJ1-5	-	TGTGCCAGCAGTTCCCCCGGGGGACAGGGAGACCAGCCCCAGCATTTT	CASSSPGGQGDQPQHF
-	TRBV14	TRBJ2-1	-	TGTGCCGATCGGACGACAGATTACAATGAGCAGTTCTTC	CADRTTDYNEQFF
TRBD2	TRBV27	TRBJ2-5	-	TGTGCCAGCAGTCTAGCGGGAGGAGTACGAGAGACCCAGTACTTC	CASSLAGGVRETQYF
-	TRBV7-9	TRBJ1-2	-	TGTGCCAGCAGCTTAGAGGACTACTCCTATGGCTACACCTTC	CASSLEDYSYGYTF
TRBD1	TRBV2	TRBJ2-2	-	TGTGCCAGCAGTGACCAGGGGGCGTCCCACGGGGAGCTGTTTTTT	CASSDQGASHGELFF
-	TRBV6-5	TRBJ1-1	many	TGTGCCAGCACCCTTCAGGGGAACACTGAAGCTTTCTTT	CASTLQGNTEAFF
TRBD1	TRBV5-4	TRBJ1-2	-	TGTGCCAGCAGCCCAAGACAGGGTGCAAACTATGGCTACACCTTC	CASSPRQGANYGYTF
TRBD1	TRBV7-2	TRBJ2-5	-	TGTGCCAGCAGCTCGGACAGGGGGCACGAGACCCAGTACTTC	CASSSDRGHETQYF
TRBD1	TRBV24-1	TRBJ1-1	-	TGTGCCACCAGTGAAGGGGGACAGGGTATTGAAGCTTTCTTT	CATSEGGQGIEAFF
TRBD1	TRBV24-1	TRBJ1-5	-	TGTGCCACCAGTGATGACAGGGCAAAGCCCCAGCATTTT	CATSDDRAKPQHF